This T cell receptor (beta chain) emerged from a study of blood T cell repertoires in COVID-19. Study details: Specimens from acute and convalescent COVID-19 originated in the United States, Italy and Spain. T cells, B-cell-depleted T cells, or PBMCs supplied cDNA or gDNA.

Germline assignment: CDR1 SGHTA and CDR2 FQGTGA. V shed 2 bases, J shed 6 bases, and the junction held 4 bases outside the gene matches. The length of the CDR3 is 15 residues. In the authors' methods: Reference gene primer amplification gave estimated nucleated cell counts. Repertoires were generated with immunoSEQ multiplex PCR, while TCRdb's copy carries only in-frame clones and drops some. The D gene and trimming were derived from the DNA, and the V and J assignments and clone size from that table. This table holds about 140,000 clones, 84% found once. This TCR derives from a human donor in a cohort sampled during active COVID-19. The chain recombines TRBV7-3 with TRBJ2-1; 10 bases are shared with TRBD2. Sequenced input: peripheral blood. The CDR3 region is CASSLPLAGTNEQFF. DNA of the CDR3: TGTGCCAGCAGCTTACCACTAGCGGGGACCAATGAGCAGTTCTTC.